This T cell receptor (beta chain) was captured in a study of T cells in Graves' hyperthyroidism and ophthalmopathy. Study findings and constraints: From stable hyperthyroidism, ophthalmopathy was set apart by a 13 V-J model. The model's output predicted ophthalmopathy at a median of about 5.9 months prior to onset.

From RNA transcripts, TCR beta CDR3 regions were amplified. Using the HTBI primer set, a first-round RT-PCR was run on the TCR CDR3. TCRdb called the multiplex PCR reads again in MiXCR, with one record for every CDR3 protein. The sample yields fewer than 800,000 distinct CDR3 sequences, about a sixth seen once. This clonotype was seen repeatedly, ten times or more. Its antigen remains unknown. The receptor's source is a man aged 18 to 29 with Graves' hyperthyroidism. The sequencing sample was made of blood.

The CDR3 DNA reads as TGCAGTGCTAGTAGTGGGACCCCGGGACAGTTAGATACGCAGTATTTT. It is translated as CSASSGTPGQLDTQYF. The chain links TRBV20-1 to TRBJ2-3; TRBD1 agrees at 7 bases. Germline-derived CDR1 and CDR2 are DFQATT and SNEGSKA (reference sequence). The CDR3 covers 16 residues. With 3 bases clipped from V and 5 bases from J, the junction kept 14 bases outside the gene matches.